This T cell receptor (beta chain) was sequenced in a study of CD8+ T cells in alopecia areata. On this clone itself: The antigen is not known.

Sample treatment: oral pan-JAK inhibitor, 5-10 mg twice daily. Extraction and reverse transcription of RNA yielded cDNA as the sequencing template. TCRdb's table, derived via immunoSEQ multiplex PCR, lists solely in-frame clones and lacks some. The sample has approximately 200,000 clones; about 60% are singletons. Germline V gene lookup returns CDR1 DFQATT and CDR2 SNEGSKA (reference sequence). This CDR3 has 11 amino acids. Points from the study as a whole: It was observed that many expanded lesional clones persisted in scalp and blood during tofacitinib. Whether baseline CD8+ expansion is linked to response remains uncertain, given a single nonresponder.

The receptor was derived from a human donor with alopecia areata. The sample here was CD4+ T cells sorted from blood, taken at week 4, from a patient treated with tofacitinib. The V call is TRBV20-1, the J call TRBJ2-1, with a tentative D call TRBD2 (6 bases). CDR3 sequence: CRVGRENEQFF. CDR3 sequence (DNA): TGCAGGGTAGGACGGGAGAATGAGCAGTTCTTC.